This TCR beta chain originates from a study of cytomegalovirus exposure and HLA in healthy donors. Study information: In a later analysis, it was reported that the roughly 130 validation repertoires had been produced on the same platform as the roughly 610 repertoires belonging to the first cohort. General study points: There were some public TCRs occurring in many donors, but most TCR sequences were rare.

TCRdb's copy holds only in-frame clones and misses some; the assay was immunoSEQ multiplex PCR. The sample holds roughly 60,000 clones, about 91% seen once. This CDR3 is 13 amino acids long. Trimming removed 4 bases at V and 5 bases at J, with 11 bases between. The germline V gene has CDR1 SGHVS and CDR2 FNYEAQ. To note about this clone: Its antigen is as yet unknown.

Material for sequencing was PBMCs. The chain couples TRBV7-6 to TRBJ2-5; the D is unclear. The receptor was derived from a young woman in good health and CMV-seronegative. CDR3 amino acids: CASSYGLTETQYF. Written as DNA, the CDR3 is TGTGCCAGCAGCTATGGGCTCACGGAGACCCAGTACTTC.